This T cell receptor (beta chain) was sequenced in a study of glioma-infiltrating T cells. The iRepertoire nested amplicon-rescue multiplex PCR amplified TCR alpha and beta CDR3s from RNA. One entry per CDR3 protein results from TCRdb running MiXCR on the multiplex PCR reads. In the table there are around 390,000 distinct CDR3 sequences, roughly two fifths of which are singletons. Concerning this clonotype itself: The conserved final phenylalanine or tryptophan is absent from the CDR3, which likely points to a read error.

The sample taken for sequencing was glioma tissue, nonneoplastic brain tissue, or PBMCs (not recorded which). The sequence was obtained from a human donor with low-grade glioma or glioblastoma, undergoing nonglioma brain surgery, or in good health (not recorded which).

CDR3 sequence (DNA): TGCAGTGCTAGAAAAAGGGGGCTTGAGACCCAGTACCTC. Protein: CSARKRGLETQYL. The V gene is TRBV20-1, the J gene TRBJ2-5; 7 nucleotides align to TRBD1. The junction had 5 bases not matched to a gene; V was cut back by 2 bases and J by 5 bases. The CDR3 loop spans 13 amino acids. CDR1 DFQATT and CDR2 SNEGSKA come from the germline V gene (reference sequence).